This TCR beta chain was observed in a study of blood T cell repertoires in COVID-19. Generated by immunoSEQ multiplex PCR, the TCRdb table keeps only in-frame clones and is missing some. The data show about 270,000 clones, 75% to 85% seen once. Assignments of participants to cohorts depended upon their own reported clinical history. This CDR3 is 13 amino acids long. V was trimmed by 2 bases and J by 0 bases, leaving 7 bases between them. Germline lookup yields CDR1 SQVTM and CDR2 ANQGSEA. This sequence joins TRBV29-1 and TRBJ2-5; no firm D call. The sample was PBMCs or T cells enriched from blood (not recorded which). The sequence was obtained from a woman aged 50 to 65 with acute COVID-19. The CDR3 loop reads CSVELRNQETQYF. Written as DNA, the CDR3 is TGCAGCGTTGAACTCAGGAACCAAGAGACCCAGTACTTC.